This is a list of T cell receptor beta chains from one sample in a study of blood T cells in healthy people across ages. Via MiXCR, TCRdb re-called the 5' RACE reads, giving one row per CDR3 protein. The sample holds fewer than 750,000 distinct CDR3 sequences; 45% to 55% are singletons and the top ten take roughly 24%. The sample consisted of blood. These receptors were obtained from a man aged 80 or over in good health. The CDR3 runs from the conserved cysteine through the conserved F or W. The order of the fields is V gene, clone size, J gene, D gene, CDR3 length, CDR3 protein, CDR3 DNA. A D gene is named only where the DNA matches it firmly. Clone sizes are given selectively: once, few, many, or a class where the clone is expanded.

V gene: TRBV25-1
clone size: .
J gene: TRBJ2-7
D gene: TRBD2
CDR3 length: 15
CDR3 protein: CASRPAGRGEGEQYF
CDR3 DNA: TGTGCCAGCAGGCCGGCGGGGAGGGGAGAAGGCGAGCAGTACTTC

V gene: TRBV7-9
clone size: .
J gene: TRBJ2-7
D gene: .
CDR3 length: 14
CDR3 protein: CTSSRTIGPYEQYF
CDR3 DNA: TGTACCAGCAGCCGGACTATTGGCCCCTACGAGCAGTACTTC

V gene: TRBV29-1
clone size: many
J gene: TRBJ2-7
D gene: TRBD1
CDR3 length: 12
CDR3 protein: CSVAGTGDEQYF
CDR3 DNA: TGCAGCGTTGCCGGGACAGGGGACGAGCAGTACTTC

V gene: TRBV12-3/TRBV12-4
clone size: .
J gene: TRBJ1-5
D gene: TRBD1
CDR3 length: 16
CDR3 protein: CASSLFGTVRNQPQHF
CDR3 DNA: TGTGCCAGCAGTTTATTTGGGACAGTGAGGAATCAGCCCCAGCATTTT

V gene: TRBV6-2/TRBV6-3
clone size: once
J gene: TRBJ2-1
D gene: .
CDR3 length: 13
CDR3 protein: CASSLELDNEQFF
CDR3 DNA: TGTGCCAGCAGCTTAGAACTAGACAATGAGCAGTTCTTC

V gene: TRBV7-2
clone size: few
J gene: TRBJ2-3
D gene: .
CDR3 length: 15
CDR3 protein: CASSPDSGSTDTQYF
CDR3 DNA: TGTGCCAGCAGCCCGGACTCGGGTAGCACAGATACGCAGTATTTT

V gene: TRBV6-2/TRBV6-3
clone size: few
J gene: TRBJ2-7
D gene: TRBD2
CDR3 length: 12
CDR3 protein: CASSYPSGKQYF
CDR3 DNA: TGTGCCAGCAGTTACCCTAGCGGAAAGCAGTACTTC

V gene: TRBV2
clone size: .
J gene: TRBJ2-1
D gene: TRBD2
CDR3 length: 17
CDR3 protein: CASRQAPTSGGVDEQFF
CDR3 DNA: TGTGCCAGCAGACAAGCTCCGACTAGCGGGGGAGTTGATGAGCAGTTCTTC

V gene: TRBV6-6
clone size: few
J gene: TRBJ1-3
D gene: .
CDR3 length: 15
CDR3 protein: CATRPGARSGNTIYF
CDR3 DNA: TGTGCCACCCGCCCAGGGGCACGCTCTGGAAACACCATATATTTT

V gene: TRBV25-1
clone size: .
J gene: TRBJ2-7
D gene: TRBD2
CDR3 length: 13
CDR3 protein: CASIAGPSYEQYF
CDR3 DNA: TGTGCCAGCATAGCGGGGCCCTCCTACGAGCAGTACTTC

V gene: TRBV30
clone size: .
J gene: TRBJ2-1
D gene: TRBD2
CDR3 length: 14
CDR3 protein: CAWSVLAGVNEQFF
CDR3 DNA: TGTGCCTGGAGTGTACTAGCGGGGGTAAATGAGCAGTTCTTC

V gene: TRBV10-3
clone size: .
J gene: TRBJ1-4
D gene: TRBD1
CDR3 length: 15
CDR3 protein: CAISDPQGGAEKLFF
CDR3 DNA: TGTGCCATCAGTGACCCTCAGGGGGGGGCTGAAAAACTGTTTTTT

V gene: TRBV12-3/TRBV12-4
clone size: .
J gene: TRBJ1-1
D gene: TRBD1
CDR3 length: 14
CDR3 protein: CASSAGQGVAEAFF
CDR3 DNA: TGTGCCAGCAGCGCGGGACAGGGGGTCGCTGAAGCTTTCTTT

V gene: TRBV6-5
clone size: many
J gene: TRBJ2-7
D gene: .
CDR3 length: 14
CDR3 protein: CASSSAVISYEQYF
CDR3 DNA: TGTGCCAGCAGTTCCGCCGTGATCTCCTACGAGCAGTACTTC

V gene: TRBV18
clone size: .
J gene: TRBJ1-6
D gene: .
CDR3 length: 15
CDR3 protein: CASSPLRAEDSPLHF
CDR3 DNA: TGTGCCAGCTCACCGTTGCGGGCCGAAGATTCACCCCTCCACTTT

V gene: TRBV15
clone size: .
J gene: TRBJ2-5
D gene: TRBD2
CDR3 length: 16
CDR3 protein: CATSARLAGGKGEQYF
CDR3 DNA: TGTGCCACCAGTGCCCGACTAGCGGGGGGCAAGGGTGAGCAGTACTTC

V gene: TRBV7-3
clone size: .
J gene: TRBJ2-7
D gene: .
CDR3 length: 13
CDR3 protein: CASSWSGQAEQYF
CDR3 DNA: TGTGCCAGCAGCTGGAGCGGGCAGGCGGAGCAGTACTTC

V gene: TRBV10-3
clone size: few
J gene: TRBJ2-1
D gene: .
CDR3 length: 13
CDR3 protein: CAISEGVGQLQFF
CDR3 DNA: TGTGCCATCAGTGAGGGGGTAGGACAGTTGCAGTTCTTC

V gene: TRBV7-2
clone size: .
J gene: TRBJ2-1
D gene: TRBD2
CDR3 length: 16
CDR3 protein: CASSFSPGLAYNEQFF
CDR3 DNA: TGTGCCAGCAGCTTTAGTCCGGGACTAGCCTACAATGAGCAGTTCTTC

V gene: TRBV10-3
clone size: .
J gene: TRBJ2-1
D gene: TRBD2
CDR3 length: 15
CDR3 protein: CAISESGLENNEQFF
CDR3 DNA: TGTGCCATCAGTGAGTCTGGACTAGAAAACAATGAGCAGTTCTTC

V gene: TRBV6-5
clone size: .
J gene: TRBJ2-1
D gene: TRBD2
CDR3 length: 15
CDR3 protein: CASIQQAGGLNEQFF
CDR3 DNA: TGTGCCAGCATCCAACAGGCGGGAGGCCTCAATGAGCAGTTCTTC

V gene: TRBV6-1
clone size: .
J gene: TRBJ1-2
D gene: .
CDR3 length: 15
CDR3 protein: CASSEPGSGGYGYTF
CDR3 DNA: TGTGCCAGCAGTGAACCCGGATCGGGCGGCTATGGCTACACCTTC

V gene: TRBV2
clone size: .
J gene: TRBJ2-3
D gene: TRBD2
CDR3 length: 16
CDR3 protein: CASTGAGGPSTDTQYF
CDR3 DNA: TGTGCCAGCACTGGAGCGGGGGGGCCAAGCACAGATACGCAGTATTTT

V gene: TRBV7-9
clone size: .
J gene: TRBJ1-2
D gene: .
CDR3 length: 14
CDR3 protein: CAGRSTGRNYGYTF
CDR3 DNA: TGTGCCGGCAGGAGTACAGGGAGAAACTATGGCTACACCTTC

V gene: TRBV7-3
clone size: .
J gene: TRBJ2-1
D gene: TRBD2
CDR3 length: 15
CDR3 protein: CASSAGTSGSHEQFF
CDR3 DNA: TGTGCCAGCAGCGCCGGGACTAGCGGGAGTCATGAGCAGTTCTTC

V gene: TRBV7-2
clone size: .
J gene: TRBJ2-1
D gene: .
CDR3 length: 13
CDR3 protein: CASAIGPYNEQFF
CDR3 DNA: TGTGCCAGCGCCATTGGGCCCTACAATGAGCAGTTCTTC

V gene: TRBV24-1
clone size: few
J gene: TRBJ1-2
D gene: .
CDR3 length: 14
CDR3 protein: CATSDYERDYGYTF
CDR3 DNA: TGTGCCACCAGTGATTATGAGAGGGACTATGGCTACACCTTC

V gene: TRBV6-4
clone size: few
J gene: TRBJ2-1
D gene: TRBD2
CDR3 length: 16
CDR3 protein: CASRQTSGSSYNEQFF
CDR3 DNA: TGTGCCAGCAGACAGACTAGCGGGAGCTCCTACAATGAGCAGTTCTTC

V gene: TRBV28
clone size: .
J gene: TRBJ1-4
D gene: TRBD1
CDR3 length: 15
CDR3 protein: CASGTGGAFYEKLFF
CDR3 DNA: TGTGCCAGCGGGACAGGGGGCGCGTTCTATGAAAAACTGTTTTTT

V gene: TRBV12-3/TRBV12-4
clone size: .
J gene: TRBJ2-5
D gene: .
CDR3 length: 14
CDR3 protein: CASSVAQLQETQYF
CDR3 DNA: TGTGCCAGCAGTGTAGCACAGCTCCAAGAGACCCAGTACTTC

V gene: TRBV15
clone size: .
J gene: TRBJ2-2
D gene: .
CDR3 length: 16
CDR3 protein: CATSRVGVSNTGELFF
CDR3 DNA: TGTGCCACCAGCAGAGTGGGGGTTTCTAACACCGGGGAGCTGTTTTTT

V gene: TRBV5-1
clone size: .
J gene: TRBJ2-7
D gene: .
CDR3 length: 14
CDR3 protein: CASSFGGDPYEQYF
CDR3 DNA: TGCGCCAGCAGCTTTGGAGGGGATCCCTACGAGCAGTACTTC

V gene: TRBV7-2
clone size: .
J gene: TRBJ2-4
D gene: .
CDR3 length: 16
CDR3 protein: CASSSIPGFGKNIQYF
CDR3 DNA: TGTGCCAGCAGCTCCATACCAGGGTTCGGCAAAAACATTCAGTACTTC

V gene: TRBV7-2
clone size: .
J gene: TRBJ1-5
D gene: .
CDR3 length: 15
CDR3 protein: CASSFIGGAGQPQHF
CDR3 DNA: TGTGCCAGCAGCTTTATTGGGGGGGCAGGTCAGCCCCAGCATTTT

V gene: TRBV20-1
clone size: .
J gene: TRBJ2-3
D gene: TRBD2
CDR3 length: 14
CDR3 protein: CSATHSGRSDTQYF
CDR3 DNA: TGCAGTGCTACACATAGCGGGAGATCGGATACGCAGTATTTT

V gene: TRBV6-1
clone size: once
J gene: TRBJ2-1
D gene: TRBD2
CDR3 length: 18
CDR3 protein: CACSHTSGRPSDYNEQFF
CDR3 DNA: TGTGCCTGCAGTCATACTAGCGGGAGGCCCTCAGACTACAATGAGCAGTTCTTC

V gene: TRBV29-1
clone size: .
J gene: TRBJ2-5
D gene: .
CDR3 length: 12
CDR3 protein: CSVSNSQETQYF
CDR3 DNA: TGCAGCGTGAGTAACAGTCAAGAGACCCAGTACTTC

V gene: TRBV7-2
clone size: .
J gene: TRBJ2-3
D gene: TRBD2
CDR3 length: 16
CDR3 protein: CASTQGGGAFTDTQYF
CDR3 DNA: TGTGCCAGCACCCAGGGCGGGGGGGCCTTCACAGATACGCAGTATTTT

V gene: TRBV20-1
clone size: .
J gene: TRBJ2-5
D gene: .
CDR3 length: 12
CDR3 protein: CSAIRTEETQYF
CDR3 DNA: TGCAGTGCTATTAGGACAGAGGAGACCCAGTACTTC

V gene: TRBV18
clone size: few
J gene: TRBJ2-6
D gene: .
CDR3 length: 17
CDR3 protein: CASSPYIRDSGANVLTF
CDR3 DNA: TGTGCCAGCTCACCTTACATCCGAGACTCTGGGGCCAACGTCCTGACTTTC

V gene: TRBV6-2/TRBV6-3
clone size: .
J gene: TRBJ2-7
D gene: .
CDR3 length: 14
CDR3 protein: CASNSERFDVEQYF
CDR3 DNA: TGTGCCAGCAATAGCGAACGGTTCGATGTCGAGCAGTACTTC

V gene: TRBV4-1
clone size: .
J gene: TRBJ2-5
D gene: .
CDR3 length: 13
CDR3 protein: CASSQGTVTTQYF
CDR3 DNA: TGCGCCAGCAGCCAAGGGACAGTTACGACCCAGTACTTC

V gene: TRBV5-6
clone size: .
J gene: TRBJ1-1
D gene: .
CDR3 length: 9
CDR3 protein: CASSLGAFF
CDR3 DNA: TGTGCCAGCAGCTTAGGAGCTTTCTTT

V gene: TRBV12-3/TRBV12-4
clone size: .
J gene: TRBJ2-5
D gene: .
CDR3 length: 14
CDR3 protein: CASSASASQETQYF
CDR3 DNA: TGTGCCAGCAGCGCCAGTGCTAGCCAAGAGACCCAGTACTTC

V gene: TRBV3-1
clone size: .
J gene: TRBJ2-1
D gene: .
CDR3 length: 12
CDR3 protein: CASSHRSGEQFF
CDR3 DNA: TGTGCCAGCAGCCACCGAAGTGGTGAGCAGTTCTTC

V gene: TRBV7-2
clone size: few
J gene: TRBJ2-7
D gene: TRBD1
CDR3 length: 17
CDR3 protein: CASSLDRTGNIPYEQYF
CDR3 DNA: TGTGCCAGCAGCTTAGACAGGACAGGGAACATCCCCTACGAGCAGTACTTC

V gene: TRBV9
clone size: .
J gene: TRBJ1-5
D gene: .
CDR3 length: 13
CDR3 protein: CASSVGSETPQHF
CDR3 DNA: TGTGCCAGCAGCGTAGGATCCGAGACGCCCCAGCATTTT

V gene: TRBV7-2
clone size: few
J gene: TRBJ2-3
D gene: TRBD2
CDR3 length: 14
CDR3 protein: CASSRGDYLDTQYF
CDR3 DNA: TGTGCCAGCAGCCGTGGGGACTACCTAGATACGCAGTATTTT

V gene: TRBV7-2
clone size: .
J gene: TRBJ2-3
D gene: TRBD2
CDR3 length: 15
CDR3 protein: CASSGTSQSTDTQYF
CDR3 DNA: TGTGCCAGCAGCGGGACTAGCCAAAGCACAGATACGCAGTATTTT

V gene: TRBV7-2
clone size: .
J gene: TRBJ2-7
D gene: TRBD2
CDR3 length: 15
CDR3 protein: CASSRTGTSGYEQYF
CDR3 DNA: TGTGCCAGCAGCCGAACCGGGACTAGCGGTTACGAGCAGTACTTC

V gene: TRBV28
clone size: few
J gene: TRBJ2-7
D gene: .
CDR3 length: 15
CDR3 protein: CASSSPGRRAYEQYF
CDR3 DNA: TGTGCCAGCAGTTCCCCTGGCAGGAGGGCTTACGAGCAGTACTTC

V gene: TRBV6-5
clone size: .
J gene: TRBJ2-5
D gene: TRBD1
CDR3 length: 16
CDR3 protein: CASSYSLGQLQETQYF
CDR3 DNA: TGTGCCAGCAGTTACTCGTTGGGACAGCTACAAGAGACCCAGTACTTC

V gene: TRBV27
clone size: .
J gene: TRBJ2-7
D gene: .
CDR3 length: 10
CDR3 protein: CASGWYEQYF
CDR3 DNA: TGTGCCAGCGGATGGTACGAGCAGTACTTC

V gene: TRBV2
clone size: .
J gene: TRBJ1-1
D gene: TRBD1
CDR3 length: 12
CDR3 protein: CASSTDRGVAFF
CDR3 DNA: TGTGCCAGCAGCACCGACAGGGGAGTAGCTTTCTTT

V gene: TRBV20-1
clone size: .
J gene: TRBJ2-3
D gene: .
CDR3 length: 16
CDR3 protein: CSAVPGTGGNTDTQYF
CDR3 DNA: TGCAGTGCTGTCCCCGGGACTGGCGGGAACACAGATACGCAGTATTTT

V gene: TRBV12-3/TRBV12-4
clone size: few
J gene: TRBJ2-7
D gene: TRBD2
CDR3 length: 17
CDR3 protein: CASSLPSLADTSYEQYF
CDR3 DNA: TGTGCCAGCAGTTTACCCTCACTAGCGGACACCTCCTACGAGCAGTACTTC

V gene: TRBV20-1
clone size: .
J gene: TRBJ1-2
D gene: TRBD1
CDR3 length: 13
CDR3 protein: CSAPDRGDYGYTF
CDR3 DNA: TGCAGTGCACCGGACAGGGGCGACTATGGCTACACCTTC

V gene: TRBV19
clone size: .
J gene: TRBJ2-1
D gene: .
CDR3 length: 15
CDR3 protein: CASSIDPSSYNEQFF
CDR3 DNA: TGTGCCAGTAGTATAGACCCGAGCTCCTACAATGAGCAGTTCTTC

V gene: TRBV6-5
clone size: .
J gene: TRBJ2-3
D gene: TRBD2
CDR3 length: 17
CDR3 protein: CASSLSWEGYSADTQYF
CDR3 DNA: TGTGCCAGCAGTCTCTCGTGGGAGGGCTATAGCGCAGATACGCAGTATTTT

V gene: TRBV28
clone size: .
J gene: TRBJ1-5
D gene: .
CDR3 length: 18
CDR3 protein: CASSFYGNRGRRDQPQHF
CDR3 DNA: TGTGCCAGCAGTTTCTATGGGAATCGGGGTAGGCGCGATCAGCCCCAGCATTTT